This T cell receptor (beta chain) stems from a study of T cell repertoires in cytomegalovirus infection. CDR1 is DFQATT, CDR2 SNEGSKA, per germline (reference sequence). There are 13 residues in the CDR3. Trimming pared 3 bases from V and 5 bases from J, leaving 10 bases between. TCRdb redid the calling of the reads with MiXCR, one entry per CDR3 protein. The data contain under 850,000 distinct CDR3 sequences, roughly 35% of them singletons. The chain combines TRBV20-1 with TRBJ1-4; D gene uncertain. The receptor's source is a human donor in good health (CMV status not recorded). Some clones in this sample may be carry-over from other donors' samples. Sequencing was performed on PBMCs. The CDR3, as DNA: TGCAGTGCTAGTCTCCATCACAATGAAAAACTGTTTTTT. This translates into CSASLHHNEKLFF.